The 14 T cell receptor beta chains presented below share a single source sample, sequenced in a study of T-cell reconstitution after alpha-beta-depleted transplantation in children. A library of TCRbeta sequences, prepared with unique molecular identifiers, was generated. TCRdb used MiXCR to reprocess the PCR reads, holding one entry per CDR3 protein. Here the sample spans about 540,000 distinct CDR3 sequences, about 17% being singletons. Sequencing was performed on PBMCs from the stem cell graft donor, taken from the stem cell graft. Receptor source: a human donor who donated a stem cell graft to a child with acute lymphoblastic leukemia.

This clonotype was recorded a few times. This chain links TRBV7-8 with TRBJ2-7; possibly TRBD1 or TRBD2 for D (6 bases each). Germline V lookup: CDR1 SGHVS, CDR2 FQNEAQ. Trimming cost V 7 bases and J 2 bases, with 15 bases left between them. The CDR3 sequence is 14 residues long. The CDR3 sequence: CASKGGTGPYEQYF. DNA for the CDR3: TGTGCCAGCAAAGGGGGGACGGGGCCCTACGAGCAGTACTTC.

This clonotype was picked up a small number of times. V and J are TRBV5-1 and TRBJ2-7; maybe TRBD2 (5 bases). In germline, CDR1 is SGHRS, CDR2 YFSETQ. The V and J ends lost 4 bases and 3 bases respectively, with 14 bases between them. This CDR3 spans 14 amino acids. CDR3 sequence: CASSPPGSNYEQYF. Written as DNA, the CDR3 is TGCGCCAGCAGCCCGCCGGGGTCAAACTACGAGCAGTACTTC.

The chain couples TRBV5-1 to TRBJ1-1, with D tentatively TRBD1 (6 bases). Germline CDR1 is SGHRS and CDR2 is YFSETQ. This CDR3 is built from 13 residues. Trimming removed 0 bases at V and 7 bases at J, with 10 bases between. The CDR3 loop is CASSLGQDYEAFF. The CDR3 DNA reads as TGCGCCAGCAGCTTGGGACAGGATTATGAAGCTTTCTTT. Looking up the rest from reference TRBV5-1 and TRBJ1-1 gives the full variable domain: KAGVTQTPRYLIKTRGQQVTLSCSPISGHRSVSWYQQTPGQGLQFLFEYFSETQRNKGNFPGRFSGRQFSNSRSEMNVSTLELGDSALYLCASSLGQDYEAFFGQGTRLTVV.

V and J are TRBV5-1 and TRBJ2-1; 13 positions agree with TRBD2. The ends lost 2 bases at V and 6 bases at J; junction bases unmatched: 14. CDR3 length: 19 amino acids. Germline V gene sequence: CDR1 SGHRS, CDR2 YFSETQ. The CDR3 nucleotides are TGCGCCAGCAGCTTCGCCCTAGGTACTAGCGGGAGGGCCCCCAATGAGCAGTTCTTC. As protein: CASSFALGTSGRAPNEQFF.

This chain connects TRBV7-9 to TRBJ2-1, with no clear D. Germline loops: CDR1 SEHNR, CDR2 FQNEAQ (reference sequence). The CDR3 contains 13 residues. The ends were cut back, 8 bases at V and 9 bases at J, with 17 bases in the middle. The CDR3 is CASPRGRFGEQFF. CDR3 coding DNA: TGTGCCAGCCCCCGTGGACGCTTCGGTGAGCAGTTCTTC. Full variable domain (missing parts from reference TRBV7-9 and TRBJ2-1): DTGVSQNPRHKITKRGQNVTFRCDPISEHNRLYWYRQTLGQGPEFLTYFQNEAQLEKSRLLSDRFSAERPKGSFSTLEIQRTEQGDSAMYLCASPRGRFGEQFFGPGTRLTVL.

The table lists this clonotype with a few counts. The rearrangement links TRBV11-3 to TRBJ1-2; D might be TRBD1 (6 bases). This CDR3 has 16 amino acids. Trimming removed 4 bases from V and 4 bases from J, with 19 bases in between. Germline V gene data show CDR1 as SGHNT and CDR2 as YENEEA. This CDR3 is CASSYKSGGLSYGYTF. The CDR3 DNA reads as TGTGCCAGCAGCTATAAAAGTGGGGGGCTGAGCTATGGCTACACCTTC.

This clonotype occurred a few times. The chain carries TRBV11-2 and TRBJ1-2; no reliable D call. CDR1 is SGHAT, CDR2 FQNNGV, per germline. V was shortened by 1 base and J by 8 bases, with 8 bases between the two germline ends. CDR3 length equals 12 residues. The CDR3 is CASSLAARGYTF. The CDR3 nucleotides read TGTGCCAGCAGCTTAGCAGCCCGGGGCTACACCTTC.

This clonotype was seen only a few times. The CDR3 loop is CASSLLADEQYF. CDR3 bases: TGCGCCAGCAGCCTCCTAGCGGACGAGCAGTACTTC. This sequence joins TRBV5-1 and TRBJ2-7; 7 positions agree with TRBD2. CDR1 and CDR2 (germline): SGHRS, YFSETQ. The CDR3 is 12 residues long. V shed 4 bases, J shed 5 bases, and the junction held 3 bases outside the gene matches.

This chain uses TRBV7-9 with TRBJ2-7, with D perhaps TRBD1 (6 bases). V shed 4 bases and J shed 2 bases, with 12 bases lying between them. The CDR3 extends over 14 amino acids. Germline values: CDR1 SEHNR, CDR2 FQNEAQ (reference sequence). CDR3 residues: CASSWTEETYEQYF. The CDR3 bases are TGTGCCAGCAGCTGGACAGAAGAAACCTACGAGCAGTACTTC.

The gene calls are TRBV5-1 and TRBJ2-7; TRBD2 matches 7 bases. The CDR3 contains 14 residues. With 1 base clipped from V and 7 bases from J, the junction kept 8 bases outside the gene matches. Germline values: CDR1 SGHRS, CDR2 YFSETQ. The CDR3 loop is CASSLTTSLREQYF. CDR3 bases: TGCGCCAGCAGCTTGACGACTAGCCTTCGGGAGCAGTACTTC.

The genes are TRBV20-1 and TRBJ2-5; D gene ambiguous. The V gene lost 4 bases and the J gene lost 5 bases, with 17 bases spanning the gap. Germline CDR1 DFQATT, CDR2 SNEGSKA (reference sequence). CDR3 size: 14 residues. The CDR3 bases are TGCAGTGCTAAGACTCGTAAGGGTCGGGAGACCCAGTACTTC. Its translation is CSAKTRKGRETQYF.

The chain uses TRBV10-2 and TRBJ1-2, with a tentative D call TRBD1 (6 bases). CDR1 WSHSY and CDR2 SAAADI come from the germline V gene. Deletions cut 0 bases from V and 1 base from J, with 9 bases between. The CDR3 is 15 residues long. In DNA form, the CDR3 reads TGCGCCAGCAGTGAGTCACGGACAGTTAACTATGGCTACACCTTC. Residues: CASSESRTVNYGYTF.

CDR3 nucleotides: TGTGCCAGCAGCCAAGAAGGTCGGTCACCCCTCCACTTT. This sequence encodes CASSQEGRSPLHF. The chain recombines TRBV3-1 with TRBJ1-6, with D unresolved. V lost 0 bases, J lost 10 bases, and 7 bases lay in between. Looked up from germline, CDR1 is LGHDT and CDR2 is YNNKEL (reference sequence). The CDR3 spans 13 residues.

This clonotype was observed a few times. The chain has TRBV20-1 and TRBJ2-7; D is uncertain. V was clipped by 3 bases and J by 1 base, with 10 bases between them. The CDR3 sequence is 13 residues long. CDR1 and CDR2 (germline): DFQATT, SNEGSKA (reference sequence). The CDR3 loop is CSARDVRSYEQYF. The CDR3 bases are TGCAGTGCTAGGGACGTACGATCCTACGAGCAGTACTTC.